The 11 T cell receptor beta chains given below trace back to one sample, sequenced in a study of CD8 T cells in Susac syndrome (dated by TCRdb to between 2019 and 2020). Library preparation used the immunoSEQ multiplex PCR assay. RNA was extracted using the RNeasy kit, and about 0.5 to 1 ug of the RNA was reverse transcribed with random hexamers. Using fastp trimming at Q25 and MiXCR clonotype assembly, TCRdb reanalyzed the public sequencing data and kept in-frame beta chains. Rows merge per CDR3 protein into single entries with the most common DNA and genes. This sample has approximately 130,000 distinct CDR3 sequences in its table, and roughly 94% of those were observed once. Roughly 0.095% of the sample is taken by the ten largest. The sequenced material came from CD4+ T cells from PBMCs. All receptors come from a human donor in good health.

This CDR3 is CASSLISGRLNEQFF. CDR3 DNA: TGCGCCAGCAGCTTAATTAGCGGGAGATTGAATGAGCAGTTCTTC. V usage is TRBV5-1 and J usage is TRBJ2-1, with 9 bases lining up with TRBD2. Germline trimming cut 2 bases from V and 7 bases from J; bases unmatched to any gene: 7. This CDR3 comprises 15 residues. CDR1 and CDR2 (germline): SGHRS, YFSETQ.

The gene calls are TRBV4-1 and TRBJ2-4, with TRBD2 matching 8 bases. This CDR3 has 20 residues. Germline V gives CDR1 MGHRA, CDR2 YSYEKL. Trimming took 6 bases from V and 0 from J; bases not matched to a gene: 19. CDR3 protein: CASSKSLLAENRGAKNIQYF. The DNA of the CDR3 is TGCGCCAGCAGTAAAAGTCTACTAGCGGAGAACCGGGGAGCCAAAAACATTCAGTACTTC.

With respect to this clonotype: Its ends do not fully match the called genes, so a read error is possible. The rearrangement joins TRBV7-9 to TRBJ2-1, with D uncertain. Germline V gives CDR1 SEHNR, CDR2 FQNEAQ (reference sequence). This CDR3 has 11 residues. Here the CDR3 reads CASGVGTPQLF. CDR3 in DNA: TGTGCCAGCGGGGTCGGAACCCCTCAACTCTTC.

The V and J genes are TRBV19 and TRBJ2-7; D is uncertain. The CDR3 has 13 residues. CDR1 and CDR2 from the germline V gene are LNHDA and SQIVND (reference sequence). Trimming shortened V by 1 base and J by 6 bases, and 10 bases separated the two germline ends. The CDR3: CASSIVGKGEQYF. The CDR3 DNA reads as TGTGCCAGTAGTATAGTCGGCAAGGGCGAGCAGTACTTC.

This chain joins TRBV6-2 or TRBV6-3 and TRBJ1-2; D is uncertain. The CDR3 runs to 14 residues. With 4 bases removed from V and 1 base from J, the gap between germline ends came to 10 bases. Germline V gives CDR1 MNHEY, CDR2 SVGEGT. The CDR3: CASSWAGLNYGYTF. The CDR3 DNA follows: TGTGCCAGCAGTTGGGCAGGACTTAACTATGGCTACACCTTC.

The chain carries TRBV11-2 and TRBJ1-1; D uncertain. The CDR3 runs 14 residues. The V gene lost 8 bases and the J gene lost 10 bases, with 23 bases spanning the gap. The V gene's germline CDR1 is SGHAT and CDR2 FQNNGV. CDR3 sequence reads: CASRLAGKIGPAFF. In nucleotides, the CDR3 is TGTGCCAGCCGCCTTGCTGGCAAAATAGGGCCAGCTTTCTTT.

The rearrangement links TRBV7-3 to TRBJ2-2; 9 nucleotides match TRBD1. V shed 3 bases and J 6 bases; nucleotides not matched to a gene: 5. The CDR3 totals 15 residues. The V gene's germline CDR1 is SGHTA and CDR2 FQGTGA. The CDR3 is CASSFTGGVAGELFF. The CDR3 DNA follows: TGTGCCAGCAGCTTTACAGGGGGCGTAGCCGGGGAGCTGTTTTTT.

The table lists this clonotype with a count of one. The chain links TRBV28 to TRBJ2-6; the match to TRBD1 covers 7 bases. The J segment lost 0 bases and the V segment lost 6 bases, leaving 2 bases of the junction unmatched. Germline CDR1 is MDHEN and CDR2 is SYDVKM. This CDR3 comprises 15 residues. CDR3 residues: CASRSGGSGANVLTF. The CDR3 DNA reads as TGTGCCAGCAGATCAGGGGGCTCTGGGGCCAACGTCCTGACTTTC.

The V call is TRBV7-9, the J call TRBJ1-5; D not resolved. The CDR3 contains 15 residues. Trimming left V 5 bases short and J 6 bases short, with 17 bases between. Germline V lookup: CDR1 SEHNR, CDR2 FQNEAQ (reference sequence). CDR3 DNA: TGTGCCAGCAGCGACCATGGAACTTTGGGTCAGCCCCAGCATTTT. Protein: CASSDHGTLGQPQHF.

This clonotype was detected only once. The rearrangement joins TRBV7-9 to TRBJ2-1, with 9 bases identical to TRBD1. CDR3 size: 15 residues. Germline lookup yields CDR1 SEHNR and CDR2 FQNEAQ (reference sequence). Unmatched junction bases numbered 8, after V lost 5 bases and J lost 6 bases. The CDR3, as DNA: TGTGCCAGCAGCCTGCGGGGGACAGGGATCAATGAGCAGTTCTTC. Translation: CASSLRGTGINEQFF.

V and J are TRBV12-3 or TRBV12-4 and TRBJ1-6; TRBD1 matches 7 bases. The CDR3 has 14 residues. With 5 bases clipped from V and 6 bases from J, the junction kept 4 bases outside the gene matches. The CDR3 nucleotides are TGTGCCAGCAGTCGCGGGACAGTTAATTCACCCCTCCACTTT. Its protein is CASSRGTVNSPLHF.